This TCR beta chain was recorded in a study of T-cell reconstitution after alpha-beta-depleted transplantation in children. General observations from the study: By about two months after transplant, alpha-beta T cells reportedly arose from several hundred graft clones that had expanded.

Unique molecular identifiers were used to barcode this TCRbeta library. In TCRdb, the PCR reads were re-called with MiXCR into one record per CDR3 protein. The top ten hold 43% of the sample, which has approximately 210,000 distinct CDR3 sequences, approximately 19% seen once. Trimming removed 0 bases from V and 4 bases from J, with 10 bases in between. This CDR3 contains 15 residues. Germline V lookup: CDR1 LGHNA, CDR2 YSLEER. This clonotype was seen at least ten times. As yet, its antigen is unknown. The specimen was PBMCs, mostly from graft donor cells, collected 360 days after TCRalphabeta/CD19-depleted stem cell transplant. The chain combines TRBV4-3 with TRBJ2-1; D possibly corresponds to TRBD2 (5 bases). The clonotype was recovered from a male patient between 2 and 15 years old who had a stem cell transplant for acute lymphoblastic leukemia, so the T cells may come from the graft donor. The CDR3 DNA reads TGCGCCAGCAGCCAAGAGGGAGACAATTACAATGAGCAGTTCTTC. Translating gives CASSQEGDNYNEQFF.